These 26 T cell receptor beta chains came from one sample sequenced in a study of cytomegalovirus exposure and HLA in healthy donors. Both 60 Vbeta primers and 13 Jbeta primers went into the PCR. The table came from immunoSEQ multiplex PCR; TCRdb's copy has only in-frame clones and leaves some out. Here the sample table reports 100,000 to 150,000 clones. The material sequenced was PBMCs. These TCRs come from a man between 18 and 35 years old in good health and CMV-seronegative.

The genes are TRBV28 and TRBJ2-2; D is unresolved. V lost 9 bases and J lost 3, with 8 bases in between. This CDR3 is built from 12 residues. CDR1 and CDR2 from the germline V gene are MDHEN and SYDVKM. The CDR3 DNA reads TGTGCCAGTGGTGCGTACACCGGGGAGCTGTTTTTT. Protein product: CASGAYTGELFF.

V and J are TRBV7-2 and TRBJ1-5, with TRBD1 as a possible D gene (5 bases). There are 14 residues in the CDR3. Looked up from germline, CDR1 is SGHTA and CDR2 is FQGNSA. The ends were cut back, 2 bases at V and 5 bases at J, with 10 bases in the middle. The CDR3 bases are TGTGCCAGCAGCTTACGCAGGGCCGATCAGCCCCAGCATTTT. It translates to CASSLRRADQPQHF.

V gene TRBV28 combines with J gene TRBJ2-5; D is unclear. The CDR3 contains 12 residues. V lost 4 bases and J 5 bases, leaving 8 bases between the germline ends. CDR1 MDHEN and CDR2 SYDVKM come from the germline V gene. The CDR3, as DNA: TGTGCCAGCAGTTCCTCTCCTGAGACCCAGTACTTC. It translates to CASSSSPETQYF. The full variable domain, its missing parts supplied by reference TRBV28 and TRBJ2-5, is DVKVTQSSRYLVKRTGEKVFLECVQDMDHENMFWYRQDPGLGLRLIYFSYDVKMKEKGDIPEGYSVSREKKERFSLILESASTNQTSMYLCASSSSPETQYFGPGTRLLVL.

The gene calls are TRBV11-3 and TRBJ1-3; D remains ambiguous. The germline V gene encodes CDR1 SGHNT and CDR2 YENEEA. The CDR3 is 12 residues long. Trimming took 3 bases from V and 6 from J, leaving 6 bases between them. The CDR3 loop reads CASSFLENTIYF. The DNA for the CDR3 is TGTGCCAGCAGCTTCCTAGAAAACACCATATATTTT.

The chain uses TRBV4-3 and TRBJ2-1; D is ambiguous. Trimming shortened V by 1 base and J by 3 bases, and 10 bases separated the two germline ends. Germline values: CDR1 LGHNA, CDR2 YSLEER. The CDR3 is made up of 15 amino acids. The CDR3 is CASSQGPRGYNEQFF. The CDR3, as DNA: TGCGCCAGCAGCCAAGGTCCCCGCGGCTACAATGAGCAGTTCTTC.

The rearrangement joins TRBV18 to TRBJ1-2; 7 nucleotides agree with TRBD1. Trimming removed 5 bases from V and 8 bases from J; junction bases left unmatched: 5. The CDR3 has 12 amino acids. Germline assignment: CDR1 KGHSH and CDR2 LQKENI. Here the CDR3 DNA reads TGTGCCAGCTCAAGACAGGGTGGCGGCTACACCTTC. Translated, it gives CASSRQGGGYTF.

The J gene is TRBJ2-5, the V gene TRBV29-1; 7 bases are shared with TRBD1. The germline gives CDR1 SQVTM, CDR2 ANQGSEA. The CDR3 contains 14 residues. V was pared by 4 bases and J by 5 bases, with 10 bases of the junction left unmatched. CDR3 sequence: CSVAVDTQGETQYF. DNA for the CDR3: TGCAGCGTTGCGGTCGACACACAGGGGGAGACCCAGTACTTC.

The rearrangement links TRBV5-4 to TRBJ2-7; perhaps TRBD2 as D (5 bases). Trimming shortened V by 4 bases and J by 3 bases, and 5 bases separated the two germline ends. The CDR3 runs 11 residues. Germline V gene lookup returns CDR1 SGHNT and CDR2 YYREEE (reference sequence). The CDR3 nucleotides read TGTGCCAGCAGCCGGGACTACGAGCAGTACTTC. Protein: CASSRDYEQYF.

Concerning this clone itself: The germline gene is not matched at one end of the junction; a read error may be the cause. The chain combines TRBV30 with TRBJ2-7; 10 positions match TRBD2. The germline CDR1 and CDR2 sequences are GTSNPN and SVGIG (reference sequence). CDR3 length equals 14 residues. CDR3 region: CARSGGEGYYEQYF. For the CDR3, the DNA is TGTGCCAGGAGCGGGGGGGAGGGGTACTACGAGCAGTACTTC.

The chain links TRBV6-6 to TRBJ1-6; 7 nucleotides line up with TRBD1. V was clipped by 7 bases and J by 5 bases; unmatched bases: 5. This CDR3 contains 14 residues. CDR1 and CDR2 (germline): MNHNY, SVGAGI (reference sequence). DNA of the CDR3: TGTGCCAGCACTTGGGACAGCCATAATTCACCCCTCCACTTT. The encoded protein is CASTWDSHNSPLHF.

V and J are TRBV28 and TRBJ2-7; no definite D call. CDR3 size: 14 residues. Trimming left V 4 bases short and J 2 bases short, with 12 bases between. In germline, CDR1 is MDHEN, CDR2 SYDVKM. This CDR3 is CASSYLVRAYEQYF. For the CDR3, the DNA is TGTGCCAGCAGTTACCTAGTTCGGGCCTACGAGCAGTACTTC.

V gene TRBV7-3 combines with J gene TRBJ2-7; perhaps TRBD1 as D (5 bases). Germline CDR1 reads SGHTA; CDR2 reads FQGTGA. V shed 5 bases and J shed 6 bases, with 14 bases lying between them. CDR3 length: 13 residues. DNA for the CDR3: TGTGCCAGCAGCCGTGGGTGGGGCACCGAGCAGTACTTC. Residues: CASSRGWGTEQYF.

The chain combines TRBV7-3 with TRBJ1-2; D unclear. This CDR3 is 14 amino acids long. Trimming removed 4 bases from V and 2 bases from J, with 11 bases in between. Looked up from germline, CDR1 is SGHTA and CDR2 is FQGTGA. CDR3: CASSSLPTNYGYTF. The CDR3 DNA reads as TGTGCCAGCAGCTCCCTCCCCACAAACTATGGCTACACCTTC.

The gene calls are TRBV4-2 and TRBJ1-4, with D possibly matching TRBD1 (6 bases). V shed 0 bases and J shed 6 bases, with 11 bases lying between them. CDR3 length: 15 residues. Germline V gene sequence: CDR1 LGHNA, CDR2 YNFKEQ. CDR3: CASSQDRGTDEKLFF. CDR3 in DNA: TGTGCCAGCAGCCAAGATAGGGGGACCGATGAAAAACTGTTTTTT.

This chain connects TRBV6-5 to TRBJ1-4, with D possibly matching TRBD1 (6 bases). V dropped 0 bases and J dropped 10 bases, with 15 bases sitting between them. Germline V gene data show CDR1 as MNHEY and CDR2 as SVGAGI. CDR3 size: 15 residues. The DNA of the CDR3 is TGTGCCAGCAGTTACTCATCCCCAGGGGAGGGAAAACTGTTTTTT. Its protein product is CASSYSSPGEGKLFF.

The gene calls are TRBV5-1 and TRBJ2-1; 10 nucleotides match TRBD2. The germline gives CDR1 SGHRS, CDR2 YFSETQ. The CDR3 sequence is 17 residues long. Losses at the gene ends were 1 base for V and 8 bases for J; bases not matched to a gene: 12. The CDR3 protein is CASSLYSLAGVIDEQFF. In DNA, the CDR3 is TGCGCCAGCAGCTTGTACTCCCTAGCGGGAGTAATCGATGAGCAGTTCTTC.

J is TRBJ2-2 and V is TRBV29-1; 7 bases fit TRBD2. The CDR3 consists of 14 residues. V lost 4 bases to trimming and J lost 4 bases; unmatched junction nucleotides: 6. Germline CDR1 and CDR2: SQVTM and ANQGSEA. The CDR3 loop reads CSVVPGRVTGELFF. DNA for the CDR3: TGCAGCGTTGTGCCGGGGAGGGTCACCGGGGAGCTGTTTTTT.

This chain uses TRBV5-1 with TRBJ2-1; no definite D call. V lost 0 bases to trimming and J lost 7 bases, with 8 bases between them. CDR3 length equals 13 residues. Germline assignment: CDR1 SGHRS and CDR2 YFSETQ. Here the CDR3 DNA reads TGCGCCAGCAGCTTGGCCAGAGGTAATGAGCAGTTCTTC. Translating gives CASSLARGNEQFF.

V usage is TRBV6-6 and J usage is TRBJ1-5, with D uncertain. Trimming removed 2 bases from V and 6 bases from J, with 11 bases in between. In germline, CDR1 is MNHNY, CDR2 SVGAGI (reference sequence). The CDR3 has 14 residues. CDR3 coding DNA: TGTGCCAGCAGTTACGGAAAGAGGTCTCAGCCCCAGCATTTT. As protein: CASSYGKRSQPQHF.

The chain carries TRBV2 and TRBJ2-7; weak D call: TRBD2 (5 bases). Germline V gene sequence: CDR1 SNHLY, CDR2 FYNNEI. The CDR3 runs 12 residues. Trimming shortened V by 4 bases and J by 3 bases, and 7 bases separated the two germline ends. In DNA, the CDR3 is TGTGCCAGCAGTGGGAGGATCTACGAGCAGTACTTC. Its protein product is CASSGRIYEQYF.

This chain connects TRBV19 to TRBJ1-1; 10 bases are a match to TRBD1. V trimming: 1 base; J trimming: 1 base; junction bases outside the gene matches: 9. The CDR3 covers 18 residues. Germline loops: CDR1 LNHDA, CDR2 SQIVND (reference sequence). DNA for the CDR3: TGTGCCAGTAGTATAGGAAAGACAGGGGGCGTTCGGAACACTGAAGCTTTCTTT. It is translated as CASSIGKTGGVRNTEAFF.

The chain employs TRBV4-1 and TRBJ1-5, with no clear D. The germline CDR1 and CDR2 sequences are MGHRA and YSYEKL. Trimming left V 0 bases short and J 1 base short, with 10 bases between. The CDR3 is 16 residues long. The chain's CDR3 is CASSQDLPGSNQPQHF. The CDR3 coding sequence is TGCGCCAGCAGCCAAGATCTTCCGGGAAGCAATCAGCCCCAGCATTTT.

The chain uses TRBV28 and TRBJ1-2; 7 nucleotides agree with TRBD1. V gave up 7 bases and J gave up 8 bases; unmatched junction bases: 16. This CDR3 region has 15 residues. The germline V gene has CDR1 MDHEN and CDR2 SYDVKM. The CDR3 sequence: CASKGQGGILGGYTF. The CDR3 nucleotides are TGTGCCAGCAAAGGGCAGGGGGGTATCCTTGGGGGCTACACCTTC.

The rearrangement uses TRBV29-1 and TRBJ2-1; TRBD2 is a possible D gene (6 bases). Germline assignment: CDR1 SQVTM and CDR2 ANQGSEA. V was clipped by 3 bases and J by 2 bases, with 8 bases between them. The CDR3 has 13 amino acids. CDR3 residues: CSVDRLAYNEQFF. The CDR3 coding sequence is TGCAGCGTTGACAGACTAGCCTACAATGAGCAGTTCTTC.

The chain couples TRBV20-1 to TRBJ2-1; possible D gene TRBD1, 5 bases. CDR1 and CDR2 (germline): DFQATT, SNEGSKA (reference sequence). V gave up 3 bases and J gave up 7 bases, with 7 bases separating them. This CDR3 region has 11 residues. The CDR3 DNA reads as TGCAGTGCTAGTTGGACAAATGAGCAGTTCTTC. This sequence encodes CSASWTNEQFF.

The chain is built from TRBV6-5 and TRBJ2-5; the D gene is possibly TRBD1 (5 bases). V dropped 7 bases and J dropped 1 base, with 7 bases sitting between them. Per the germline V gene, CDR1 is MNHEY and CDR2 is SVGAGI. This CDR3 comprises 12 residues. The CDR3 region has the DNA TGTGCCAGCAATCAGGGCCAAGAGACCCAGTACTTC. Amino acids: CASNQGQETQYF.